This T cell receptor beta chain was recovered during a study of shared clonotypes between healthy human individuals. Overall study context: There were three CD4 naive, three CD4 memory, two CD8 naive and one CD8 memory plates per donor.

Samples underwent the assay at deep level. The data were produced by immunoSEQ multiplex PCR, yet TCRdb's version contains in-frame clones alone and is incomplete. The table has about 1.4 million clones, around 97% seen once. Concerning this clone itself: The antigen is undetermined.

There are 13 residues in the CDR3. Trimming left V 6 bases short and J 3 bases short, with 11 bases between. CDR1 MDHEN and CDR2 SYDVKM come from the germline V gene. Study-level points and caveats: Clonotypes which were not shared had lower generation probabilities than clonotypes that all four donors shared.

The rearrangement uses TRBV28 and TRBJ1-2; D may be TRBD1 (6 bases). Sequencing was performed on naive CD4+ T cells sorted from blood. Subset described: CD45RA+ positively selected. The sequence was obtained from a man aged 25 to 40 in good health. CDR3 loop: CASRQGTDYGYTF. The DNA for the CDR3 is TGTGCCAGCAGGCAGGGGACGGACTATGGCTACACCTTC.